Below are 21 T cell receptor beta chains sequenced from a single sample in a study of Ad26.COV2.S vaccination and SARS-CoV-2 variants. Assay used: immunoSEQ multiplex PCR; TCRdb lists only in-frame clones, some missing. This table has roughly 320,000 clones, about 86% appearing once. Treatment defined: 15 to 20 received Ad26.COV2.S at low or high dose, single or two shots; several received placebo; per-sample allocation not given. Each sample was drawn 63 days after the first injection (of vaccine or placebo). Sample: peripheral blood, taken in a trial of Ad26.COV2.S vaccine versus placebo. These receptors all stem from a person aged 18-65 years who received the Ad26.COV2.S COVID-19 vaccine or a placebo.

This chain connects TRBV4-1 to TRBJ2-1, with D tentatively TRBD1 (6 bases). V was cut by 0 bases and J by 12 bases, with 18 bases left in between. CDR1 is MGHRA and CDR2 is YSYEKL in the germline V gene. This CDR3 is 15 amino acids long. CDR3 residues: CASSQDPWQARGQFF. CDR3 DNA: TGCGCCAGCAGCCAAGATCCTTGGCAGGCCAGGGGGCAGTTCTTC.

The chain employs TRBV5-4 and TRBJ2-5, with D perhaps matching TRBD1 (7 bases). Germline-derived CDR1 and CDR2 are SGHNT and YYREEE (reference sequence). The CDR3 is 17 residues long. With 3 bases removed from V and 0 bases from J, the gap between germline ends came to 18 bases. Written as DNA, the CDR3 is TGTGCCAGCAGCTCCGGACAGGCGGGGAGGTACCAAGAGACCCAGTACTTC. Protein product: CASSSGQAGRYQETQYF. Variable domain in full (rest from reference TRBV5-4 and TRBJ2-5): ETGVTQSPTHLIKTRGQQVTLRCSSQSGHNTVSWYQQALGQGPQFIFQYYREEENGRGNFPPRFSGLQFPNYSSELNVNALELDDSALYLCASSSGQAGRYQETQYFGPGTRLLVL.

The gene calls are TRBV4-1 and TRBJ2-5, with D uncertain. The CDR3 is 13 amino acids. V gave up 4 bases and J gave up 5 bases, with 11 bases separating them. Per the germline V gene, CDR1 is MGHRA and CDR2 is YSYEKL. The CDR3 DNA sequence: TGCGCCAGCAGCCTTGATGGTGGGGAGACCCAGTACTTC. This codes for CASSLDGGETQYF.

As to this clone: This sample includes further DNA sequences coding for the same CDR3. The V and J genes are TRBV30 and TRBJ2-7; TRBD1 matches 9 bases. Germline CDR1 is GTSNPN and CDR2 is SVGIG (reference sequence). V lost 4 bases to trimming and J lost 2 bases; unmatched junction nucleotides: 6. The CDR3 is 14 residues long. CDR3 coding DNA: TGTGCCTGGAATCCGGGACAGGGCACCTACGAGCAGTACTTC. Translated, it gives CAWNPGQGTYEQYF.

This clone was observed once. The rearrangement joins TRBV25-1 to TRBJ2-5, with D perhaps matching TRBD1 (7 bases). Per the germline V gene, CDR1 is MGHDK and CDR2 is SYGVNS. This CDR3 is built from 15 residues. V was shortened by 8 bases and J by 4 bases, with 20 bases between the two germline ends. The CDR3 is CASAPSTGRGETQYF. CDR3 nucleotides: TGTGCCAGCGCCCCATCGACAGGGCGGGGAGAGACCCAGTACTTC.

V and J are TRBV5-6 and TRBJ1-1, with a tentative D call TRBD1 (5 bases). Germline V gives CDR1 SGHDT, CDR2 YYEEEE. This CDR3 contains 16 residues. The V gene lost 0 bases and the J gene lost 1 base, with 13 bases spanning the gap. In nucleotides, the CDR3 is TGTGCCAGCAGCTTGGTACGTAGGGGCCCGAACACTGAAGCTTTCTTT. Amino acids: CASSLVRRGPNTEAFF.

The J gene is TRBJ1-2, the V gene TRBV16; 7 bases match TRBD1. CDR3 length equals 14 residues. V was pared by 2 bases and J by 7 bases, with 7 bases of the junction left unmatched. Germline assignment: CDR1 KGHSY and CDR2 FQNENV. CDR3 nucleotides: TGTGCCAGCAGCCAAGGCGGGACAGCTATTGGCTACACCTTC. As protein: CASSQGGTAIGYTF. Full variable domain (remainder filled in from reference TRBV16 and TRBJ1-2): GEEVAQTPKHLVRGEGQKAKLYCAPIKGHSYVFWYQQVLKNEFKFLISFQNENVFDETGMPKERFSAKCLPNSPCSLEIQATKLEDSAVYFCASSQGGTAIGYTFGSGTRLTVV.

The chain combines TRBV11-2 with TRBJ2-3; TRBD2 aligns across 8 bases. The CDR3 totals 15 residues. The V and J ends lost 5 bases and 0 bases, in that order; junction bases with no gene match: 4. The germline CDR1 and CDR2 sequences are SGHAT and FQNNGV. The CDR3 sequence is CASSPGLVSTDTQYF. CDR3 bases: TGTGCCAGCAGCCCGGGACTAGTGAGCACAGATACGCAGTATTTT.

This clone was detected only a few times. The V gene is TRBV2, the J gene TRBJ1-2; the D is unclear. The CDR3 spans 15 residues. Per germline, CDR1 SNHLY and CDR2 FYNNEI. The V end was cut by 8 bases, the J end by 8 bases, with 24 bases between. The CDR3 reads CASSTRSPEIGGYTF. As DNA, the CDR3 is TGTGCCAGCTCCACCAGGAGCCCCGAGATCGGGGGCTACACCTTC.

CDR3 amino acids: CSASPFTGGIPYEQYF. CDR3 bases: TGCAGTGCTAGTCCCTTCACAGGGGGGATCCCCTACGAGCAGTACTTC. The chain combines TRBV20-1 with TRBJ2-7, with 8 positions matching TRBD1. This CDR3 is 16 amino acids long. Germline lookup yields CDR1 DFQATT and CDR2 SNEGSKA (reference sequence). V lost 3 bases, J lost 2 bases, and 12 bases stayed unmatched.

This clone was observed once. This chain joins TRBV30 and TRBJ2-1, with D possibly TRBD2 on 6 matching bases. CDR1 GTSNPN and CDR2 SVGIG come from the germline V gene (reference sequence). Trimming left V 4 bases short and J 4 bases short, with 17 bases between. The CDR3 extends over 15 amino acids. CDR3 sequence (DNA): TGTGCCTGGACCAGTAACGGACTACCATACAATGAGCAGTTCTTC. Amino acids: CAWTSNGLPYNEQFF.

This chain uses TRBV11-3 with TRBJ2-3, with D possibly being TRBD1 (6 bases). CDR1 is SGHNT and CDR2 is YENEEA in the germline V gene. Trimming took off 3 bases at V and 0 bases at J, with 22 bases between the two ends. The CDR3 consists of 19 residues. The CDR3 bases are TGTGCCAGCAGCTTGGACAGTCCCGAGACTTTTACTAGCACAGATACGCAGTATTTT. It encodes CASSLDSPETFTSTDTQYF.

The chain is built from TRBV19 and TRBJ1-4; D may be TRBD1 (5 bases). This CDR3 spans 17 amino acids. Per germline, CDR1 LNHDA and CDR2 SQIVND (reference sequence). V was shortened by 7 bases and J by 0 bases, with 18 bases between the two germline ends. CDR3 sequence: CASTQRVGGSTNEKLFF. CDR3 in DNA: TGTGCCAGTACCCAAAGGGTCGGGGGGTCAACTAATGAAAAACTGTTTTTT.

This clone was seen a handful of times. The V gene is TRBV5-1, the J gene TRBJ2-5, with D tentatively TRBD2 (6 bases). Trimming took 4 bases from V and 5 from J, leaving 18 bases between them. Germline lookup yields CDR1 SGHRS and CDR2 YFSETQ. CDR3 length: 15 residues. CDR3 in amino acids: CASSIAGGGVETQYF. The CDR3 DNA reads as TGCGCCAGCAGCATAGCCGGGGGAGGTGTGGAGACCCAGTACTTC.

This chain uses TRBV5-5 with TRBJ2-7, with 10 nucleotides matching TRBD1. Trimming at V came to 4 bases and at J to 3 bases, leaving 1 base not matched to a gene. The CDR3 is made up of 13 amino acids. Germline loops: CDR1 SGHKS, CDR2 YYEKEE (reference sequence). The DNA of the CDR3 is TGTGCCAGCAGCCGGGACAGGGGCTACGAGCAGTACTTC. Residues: CASSRDRGYEQYF.

The V and J genes are TRBV6-5 and TRBJ2-1; the match to TRBD1 covers 8 bases. The CDR3 spans 15 residues. Germline CDR1 is MNHEY and CDR2 is SVGAGI. V shed 5 bases, J shed 4 bases, and the junction held 7 bases outside the gene matches. CDR3 residues: CASSRATGEYNEQFF. The CDR3 DNA follows: TGTGCCAGCAGTAGGGCGACAGGGGAATACAATGAGCAGTTCTTC.

The chain uses TRBV5-6 and TRBJ2-1; TRBD2 matches at 13 bases. Germline values: CDR1 SGHDT, CDR2 YYEEEE. CDR3 length equals 17 residues. With V trimmed by 1 base and J by 4 bases, 5 bases remained unmatched. The CDR3 nucleotides read TGTGCCAGCAGCTTGAGGACTAGCGGGGGAGCATACAATGAGCAGTTCTTC. Translated: CASSLRTSGGAYNEQFF. The variable domain in full, with the rest retrieved from reference TRBV5-6 and TRBJ2-1, is DAGVTQSPTHLIKTRGQQVTLRCSPKSGHDTVSWYQQALGQGPQFIFQYYEEEERQRGNFPDRFSGHQFPNYSSELNVNALLLGDSALYLCASSLRTSGGAYNEQFFGPGTRLTVL.

There are a few counts of this clone. The chain recombines TRBV5-4 with TRBJ1-2, with 7 positions matching TRBD1. The CDR3 sequence is 15 residues long. Looked up from germline, CDR1 is SGHNT and CDR2 is YYREEE (reference sequence). Trimming removed 5 bases from V and 2 bases from J; junction bases left unmatched: 9. The CDR3 loop is CASSSQRTGNYGYTF. The CDR3 region has the DNA TGTGCCAGCAGTTCTCAACGGACAGGCAACTATGGCTACACCTTC.

The chain is built from TRBV5-4 and TRBJ1-1; D perhaps matches TRBD1 (5 bases). CDR1 is SGHNT and CDR2 is YYREEE in the germline V gene (reference sequence). The CDR3 extends over 15 amino acids. V lost 4 bases to trimming and J lost 1 base, with 14 bases between them. CDR3 protein: CASSPRGGANTEAFF. The DNA of the CDR3 is TGTGCCAGCAGCCCCCGGGGTGGGGCGAACACTGAAGCTTTCTTT.

The chain is built from TRBV5-4 and TRBJ2-3, with TRBD2 matching 10 bases. CDR1 is SGHNT and CDR2 is YYREEE in the germline V gene (reference sequence). The CDR3 totals 15 residues. After removal of 2 bases from V and 6 bases from J, the junction contained 6 bases not matched to a gene. The CDR3 is CASSLIAGGPDTQYF. In nucleotides, the CDR3 is TGTGCCAGCAGCTTAATAGCGGGGGGCCCCGATACGCAGTATTTT.

The rearrangement links TRBV7-9 to TRBJ2-7; TRBD2 might be the D (6 bases). Germline V gives CDR1 SEHNR, CDR2 FQNEAQ (reference sequence). The CDR3 has 16 residues. The V gene lost 3 bases and the J gene lost 1 base, with 16 bases spanning the gap. CDR3 sequence: CASSFISGLASYEQYF. The DNA of the CDR3 is TGTGCCAGCAGCTTCATATCTGGGCTAGCGTCCTACGAGCAGTACTTC.